This is a list of T cell receptor beta chains from one sample in a study of human T cells and chemical hapten exposure. MiXCR, applied by TCRdb to the RACE reads, yields one record per CDR3 protein. The repertoire holds roughly 43,000 distinct CDR3 sequences, around 3.4% seen once, with 5% to 7% in the top ten. Material: whole blood. The receptors originated from a human donor in good health. Some clones in this sample may be carry-over from other donors' samples. Each CDR3 is given without its conserved first and last residue. Each record gives: V gene, J gene, CDR3 protein.

V: TRBV6-2/TRBV6-3
J: TRBJ2-2
CDR3: ASFLGTGELF

V: TRBV27
J: TRBJ2-3
CDR3: ASSLRFYENPQADTQY

V: TRBV5-4
J: TRBJ1-1
CDR3: ASSPPEDSQAF

V: TRBV30
J: TRBJ1-5
CDR3: AWSYGNQPQH

V: TRBV27
J: TRBJ2-7
CDR3: ASSSPGTTSYEQY

V: TRBV29-1
J: TRBJ1-1
CDR3: SVGGRYTEAF

V: TRBV29-1
J: TRBJ2-1
CDR3: SVGDRGLYNEQF

V: TRBV7-9
J: TRBJ2-7
CDR3: ASSLHFSRGSEYEQY

V: TRBV5-6
J: TRBJ2-3
CDR3: ASSSVPGLPFPSDTQY

V: TRBV12-5
J: TRBJ1-1
CDR3: ASGSSQGNAF

V: TRBV7-9
J: TRBJ2-2
CDR3: ASSSIQGARELF

V: TRBV6-1
J: TRBJ2-1
CDR3: ASSSGTASWGEQF

V: TRBV29-1
J: TRBJ2-7
CDR3: SVGETLSYEQY

V: TRBV28
J: TRBJ1-3
CDR3: ASSLGRATGNTIY

V: TRBV5-1
J: TRBJ2-3
CDR3: ASSPGLAGSTDTQY

V: TRBV24-1
J: TRBJ2-1
CDR3: ATSDPGTHYNEQF

V: TRBV30
J: TRBJ1-1
CDR3: AWSVRGTEAF

V: TRBV7-3
J: TRBJ2-3
CDR3: ASSLNGASTDTQY

V: TRBV7-6
J: TRBJ2-6
CDR3: ASSLGPGATGANVLT

V: TRBV6-1
J: TRBJ2-3
CDR3: ASSEEAGGTDTQY

V: TRBV11-2
J: TRBJ2-4
CDR3: ASSPLRENIQY

V: TRBV12-3/TRBV12-4
J: TRBJ1-1
CDR3: ASGQTGRVSEAF

V: TRBV6-1
J: TRBJ1-5
CDR3: ASTRGNQPQH

V: TRBV7-9
J: TRBJ2-5
CDR3: ASTPGQPQETQY